One sample yielded the 18 T cell receptor beta chains listed below, sequenced in a study of T cells in Graves' hyperthyroidism and ophthalmopathy. RNA transcripts gave rise to amplified TCR beta CDR3 regions. The primer set for the first-round RT-PCR of the TCR CDR3 was HTBI. Via MiXCR, TCRdb re-called the multiplex PCR reads, giving one row per CDR3 protein. The sample has around 500,000 distinct CDR3 sequences; about 16% are singletons. The material sequenced was blood. All receptors come from a woman in her twenties or thirties with Graves' ophthalmopathy.

The chain has TRBV7-6 and TRBJ2-1; D unclear. The CDR3 is 12 amino acids. The germline V gene has CDR1 SGHVS and CDR2 FNYEAQ. The V gene lost 5 bases and the J gene lost 6 bases, with 8 bases spanning the gap. The CDR3 region is CASSHVGNEQFF. CDR3 bases: TGTGCCAGCAGCCACGTGGGCAATGAGCAGTTCTTC.

This clonotype was seen repeatedly, ten times or more. The chain recombines TRBV6-2 or TRBV6-3 with TRBJ1-2; perhaps TRBD1 as D (5 bases). Germline V gives CDR1 MNHEY, CDR2 SVGEGT. CDR3 length: 14 residues. V was pared by 2 bases and J by 9 bases, with 16 bases between. CDR3 sequence reads: CASSYGTGDHRYTF. CDR3 nucleotides: TGTGCCAGCAGTTACGGGACGGGGGATCATCGCTACACCTTC.

About this clonotype: This may stem from a read error, because a much larger clone lies one nucleotide away. The CDR3 carries no conserved terminal phenylalanine or tryptophan, so it likely arises from a read error. The gene calls are TRBV12-3 or TRBV12-4 and TRBJ1-6; D is uncertain. V shed 6 bases and J shed 7 bases, with 19 bases lying between them. The CDR3 sequence is 16 residues long. The CDR3 sequence: CASSHFKHRLNSPLHL. The DNA for the CDR3 is TGTGCCAGCAGCCACTTTAAGCACAGATTGAATTCACCCCTCCACCTT.

In this sample, this clonotype turned up a few times. The rearrangement links TRBV7-6 to TRBJ1-4, with a tentative D call TRBD1 (6 bases). The CDR3 runs 14 residues. CDR1 and CDR2 from the germline V gene are SGHVS and FNYEAQ. V shed 1 base and J shed 5 bases, with 8 bases lying between them. CDR3 sequence reads: CASSLDRENEKLFF. Written as DNA, the CDR3 is TGTGCCAGCAGCTTAGACAGGGAAAATGAAAAACTGTTTTTT.

The chain joins TRBV6-2 or TRBV6-3 to TRBJ1-5; 8 nucleotides line up with TRBD1. Trimming cost V 10 bases and J 6 bases; bases outside gene matches: 8. Germline V gives CDR1 MNHEY, CDR2 SVGEGT. The CDR3 has 13 residues. The CDR3: CATEDREGQPQHF. The CDR3 nucleotides read TGTGCCACCGAGGACAGGGAGGGTCAGCCCCAGCATTTT.

This clonotype was counted a few times. In DNA, the CDR3 is TGTGCCAGCAGTTCCCTGACAGGCTATCAGCCCCAGCATTTT. Protein sequence: CASSSLTGYQPQHF. The chain recombines TRBV6-5 with TRBJ1-5, with D possibly being TRBD1 (6 bases). CDR3 size: 14 residues. V was trimmed by 4 bases and J by 5 bases, leaving 12 bases between them. The germline V gene has CDR1 MNHEY and CDR2 SVGAGI.

The chain has TRBV25-1 and TRBJ2-1; 10 bases map to TRBD2. V lost 6 bases to trimming and J lost 7 bases; unmatched junction nucleotides: 6. The germline V gene has CDR1 MGHDK and CDR2 SYGVNS. The CDR3 runs to 14 residues. CDR3 sequence reads: CASRGSGGGNEQFF. The CDR3 DNA follows: TGTGCCAGCAGGGGAAGCGGGGGGGGGAATGAGCAGTTCTTC.

The rearrangement uses TRBV27 and TRBJ1-1; TRBD1 is a possible D gene (5 bases). This CDR3 spans 15 amino acids. Germline values: CDR1 MNHEY, CDR2 SMNVEV (reference sequence). V was cut by 6 bases and J by 5 bases, with 19 bases left in between. CDR3 protein: CASSLNLGAETEAFF. The CDR3 DNA reads as TGTGCCAGCAGCCTAAACCTTGGGGCTGAAACTGAAGCTTTCTTT.

The CDR3 bases are TGTGCCAGCAGTTTCTTCGTCCCCAATCAGCCCCAGCATTTT. Translating it yields CASSFFVPNQPQHF. The genes are TRBV28 and TRBJ1-5, with D uncertain. The CDR3 covers 14 residues. Between the trimmed V and J ends, which lost 3 bases and 3 bases, there was a span of 9 bases. Germline-derived CDR1 and CDR2 are MDHEN and SYDVKM.

The chain has TRBV7-2 and TRBJ2-2; tentative D call: TRBD2 (5 bases). The V end lost 5 bases, the J end lost 5 bases, and 15 bases lay between the germline ends. CDR1 is SGHTA, CDR2 FQGNSA, per germline. The CDR3 length is 15 residues. As DNA, the CDR3 is TGTGCCAGCAGCCCGCGGACGACTATTACCGGGGAGCTGTTTTTT. Translation gives CASSPRTTITGELFF.

There are many counts of this clonotype. The chain combines TRBV5-1 with TRBJ1-1, with a weak D call TRBD1 (5 bases). The CDR3 is 17 amino acids. The germline V gene encodes CDR1 SGHRS and CDR2 YFSETQ. V was shortened by 0 bases and J by 3 bases, with 18 bases between the two germline ends. CDR3 loop: CASSLGGVWDGDTEAFF. CDR3 DNA sequence: TGCGCCAGCAGCTTGGGCGGGGTCTGGGACGGGGACACTGAAGCTTTCTTT.

This clonotype was observed a few times. The CDR3 reads CSARDKGGQETQYF. CDR3 nucleotide sequence: TGCAGTGCTAGAGATAAGGGAGGACAAGAGACCCAGTACTTC. This chain uses TRBV20-1 with TRBJ2-5, with a possible D match to TRBD2 (6 bases). The V and J ends lost 0 bases and 2 bases respectively, with 10 bases between them. In germline, CDR1 is DFQATT, CDR2 SNEGSKA (reference sequence). This CDR3 has 14 amino acids.

The chain carries TRBV29-1 and TRBJ2-7, with a weak D call TRBD1 (5 bases). The CDR3 totals 13 residues. Trimming stripped 4 bases from V and 2 bases from J, with 12 bases between. Germline V gene lookup returns CDR1 SQVTM and CDR2 ANQGSEA. CDR3 loop: CSVALAGPYEQYF. CDR3 in DNA: TGCAGCGTTGCGCTGGCAGGGCCCTACGAGCAGTACTTC.

This clonotype was seen a handful of times. The V gene is TRBV6-1, the J gene TRBJ2-3; D is possibly TRBD2 (6 bases). Germline values: CDR1 MNHNS, CDR2 SASEGT. The CDR3 consists of 16 residues. Trimming shortened V by 5 bases and J by 5 bases, and 20 bases separated the two germline ends. The CDR3 protein is CASSNPGLRVEDTQYF. For the CDR3, the DNA is TGTGCCAGCAGTAACCCGGGACTCAGGGTTGAAGATACGCAGTATTTT.

This clonotype was detected once. A read error may be the cause here, since a much bigger clone is one base away. The gene calls are TRBV30 and TRBJ2-3; D perhaps matches TRBD1 (5 bases). Germline CDR1 GTSNPN, CDR2 SVGIG (reference sequence). The CDR3 covers 13 residues. The CDR3 protein is CAWSQGFSDAQYF. Written as DNA, the CDR3 is TGTGCCTGGTCCCAGGGTTTTTCAGATGCGCAGTATTTT.

This clonotype was counted ten times or more. The J gene is TRBJ2-7, the V gene TRBV3-1; D may be TRBD2 (5 bases). The CDR3 contains 14 residues. V lost 2 bases and J lost 2, with 10 bases in between. CDR1 and CDR2 from the germline V gene are LGHDT and YNNKEL (reference sequence). CDR3 bases: TGTGCCAGCAGCCAATCATCGGGGACCTACGAGCAGTACTTC. Encoded protein: CASSQSSGTYEQYF.

This clonotype was seen ten or more times. The chain employs TRBV3-1 and TRBJ2-7; D may be TRBD1 or TRBD2 (7 bases each). V lost 0 bases and J lost 10, with 13 bases in between. Germline V gene data show CDR1 as LGHDT and CDR2 as YNNKEL (reference sequence). The CDR3 contains 13 residues. The CDR3 coding sequence is TGTGCCAGCAGCCAAGAGCGGGGGACAGTACAGTACTTC. This encodes CASSQERGTVQYF.

This clonotype appeared many times. V is TRBV11-1 and J is TRBJ2-1; D could derive from TRBD1 or TRBD2 (5 bases each). This CDR3 comprises 13 residues. V was cut by 6 bases and J by 6 bases, with 12 bases left in between. Germline V gene sequence: CDR1 SGHAT, CDR2 FQDESV (reference sequence). CDR3 loop: CASRETGTNEQFF. DNA of the CDR3: TGTGCCAGCAGAGAGACCGGGACCAATGAGCAGTTCTTC.